A single sample gave rise to the 27 T cell receptor beta chains below, sequenced in a study of blood T cell repertoires in COVID-19 (dated by TCRdb to about 2020). Preparation of the library involved the immunoSEQ multiplex PCR assay. This is the immuneACCESS table as TCRdb keeps it, with only in-frame sequences that have V and J called. A part of the clones is gone; compared with another copy, unresolved V genes explain less than half, and the rest is unexplained. For this sample the table gives fewer than 140,000 clones, of which 70% to 75% were detected only once. The ten largest clones add up to approximately 0.9% of the sample. Sequenced input: peripheral blood. The receptors stem from a human donor with acute or convalescent COVID-19. The donor label of this sample is uncertain.

This rearrangement joins TRBV12-3 or TRBV12-4 to TRBJ2-2; unclear D gene. Trimming pared 5 bases from V and 7 bases from J, leaving 5 bases between. CDR3 length: 11 residues. The CDR3 loop is CASSDNGELFF. As DNA, the CDR3 is TGTGCCAGCAGTGACAACGGGGAGCTGTTTTTT.

This clone has a handful of counts. V is TRBV6-1 and J is TRBJ2-2, with D tentatively TRBD1 (5 bases). The CDR3 runs 19 residues. Trimming pared 2 bases from V and 2 bases from J, leaving 21 bases between. Germline V gene sequence: CDR1 MNHNS, CDR2 SASEGT. In DNA form, the CDR3 reads TGTGCCAGCAGTGAACGGGCAATCATTGGGGCCTCCAACACCGGGGAGCTGTTTTTT. Encoded protein: CASSERAIIGASNTGELFF.

The rearrangement uses TRBV14 and TRBJ2-7, with 9 bases identical to TRBD1. The CDR3 extends over 15 amino acids. With 1 base clipped from V and 3 bases from J, the junction kept 4 bases outside the gene matches. Germline lookup yields CDR1 SGHDN and CDR2 FVKESK. The CDR3 DNA is TGTGCCAGCAGCCAAGCCGGGACAGGGTACTACGAGCAGTACTTC. Translated, it gives CASSQAGTGYYEQYF. Full variable domain (rest looked up from reference TRBV14 and TRBJ2-7): EAGVTQFPSHSVIEKGQTVTLRCDPISGHDNLYWYRRVMGKEIKFLLHFVKESKQDESGMPNNRFLAERTGGTYSTLKVQPAELEDSGVYFCASSQAGTGYYEQYFGPGTRLTVT.

The chain links TRBV7-9 to TRBJ1-1, with no clear D. The CDR3 extends over 13 amino acids. Germline V gives CDR1 SEHNR, CDR2 FQNEAQ (reference sequence). V was shortened by 5 bases and J by 4 bases, with 11 bases between the two germline ends. DNA for the CDR3: TGTGCCAGCAGCCAAAATCGGTTCACTGAAGCTTTCTTT. Amino acids: CASSQNRFTEAFF.

The chain carries TRBV5-6 and TRBJ1-6; D remains ambiguous. Germline lookup yields CDR1 SGHDT and CDR2 YYEEEE. CDR3 length: 15 amino acids. The ends were cut back, 0 bases at V and 0 bases at J, with 4 bases in the middle. The CDR3: CASSLGSSYNSPLHF. CDR3 nucleotides: TGTGCCAGCAGCTTGGGGAGCTCCTATAATTCACCCCTCCACTTT.

This clone was detected once. The chain uses TRBV5-6 and TRBJ2-7; 11 positions match TRBD2. Trimming cost V 3 bases and J 4 bases; bases outside gene matches: 6. This CDR3 has 15 residues. Germline assignment: CDR1 SGHDT and CDR2 YYEEEE. CDR3 coding DNA: TGTGCCAGCAGCTCACCGGGACTAGCGGTATACGAGCAGTACTTC. Protein: CASSSPGLAVYEQYF.

The V gene is TRBV2, the J gene TRBJ1-4; TRBD1 is a possible D gene (5 bases). The CDR3 runs to 15 residues. Germline CDR1 is SNHLY and CDR2 is FYNNEI. The V gene lost 7 bases and the J gene lost 6 bases, with 18 bases spanning the gap. CDR3 coding DNA: TGTGCCAGCAACCAGAGGATGACGGGGGATGAAAAACTGTTTTTT. Residues: CASNQRMTGDEKLFF.

With regard to this clone: Within the sample, other DNA sequences also encode this same CDR3. The CDR3 sequence: CASSRRNSNQPQHF. DNA for the CDR3: TGTGCCAGCAGTAGGAGAAATAGCAATCAGCCCCAGCATTTT. The chain is built from TRBV2 and TRBJ1-5; D uncertain. Germline loops: CDR1 SNHLY, CDR2 FYNNEI. The length of the CDR3 is 14 residues. Trimming pared 5 bases from V and 0 bases from J, leaving 8 bases between.

The chain is built from TRBV6-5 and TRBJ1-2, with TRBD1 matching over 8 bases. This CDR3 region has 13 residues. J gave up 8 bases and V 6 bases, and 8 bases lay outside the gene matches. Germline V gene sequence: CDR1 MNHEY, CDR2 SVGAGI. The CDR3 loop is CASRGTGTGGYTF. The CDR3 bases are TGTGCCAGCAGGGGGACAGGCACAGGCGGCTACACCTTC.

The V gene is TRBV11-2, the J gene TRBJ2-1; 13 nucleotides match TRBD2. The CDR3 spans 16 residues. V was pared by 5 bases and J by 8 bases, with 9 bases of the junction left unmatched. The germline V gene has CDR1 SGHAT and CDR2 FQNNGV. For the CDR3, the DNA is TGTGCCAGCAGCCCCGAGACTAGCGGGGGGTTGGATGAGCAGTTCTTC. Its translation is CASSPETSGGLDEQFF.

J is TRBJ1-2 and V is TRBV7-8, with D possibly TRBD1 on 5 matching bases. The CDR3 sequence is 14 residues long. Trimming removed 0 bases at V and 6 bases at J, with 11 bases between. The germline gives CDR1 SGHVS, CDR2 FQNEAQ. Here the CDR3 reads CASSLAAGWDGYTF. The CDR3, as DNA: TGTGCCAGCAGCTTAGCAGCAGGGTGGGATGGCTACACCTTC. The full variable domain, completed using reference TRBV7-8 and TRBJ1-2, is GAGVSQSPRYKVAKRGQDVALRCDPISGHVSLFWYQQALGQGPEFLTYFQNEAQLDKSGLPSDRFFAERPEGSVSTLKIQRTQQEDSAVYLCASSLAAGWDGYTFGSGTRLTVV.

The chain joins TRBV9 to TRBJ1-1; D is uncertain. V lost 1 base, J lost 4 bases, and 14 bases lay in between. CDR1 and CDR2 (germline): SGDLS, YYNGEE. The CDR3 length is 15 residues. This chain's CDR3 is CASSVSGSQVTEAFF. Written as DNA, the CDR3 is TGTGCCAGCAGCGTAAGTGGTAGCCAAGTCACTGAAGCTTTCTTT.

This sequence joins TRBV6-5 and TRBJ2-1; D is possibly TRBD2 (6 bases). The CDR3 spans 15 residues. V was shortened by 2 bases and J by 8 bases, with 16 bases between the two germline ends. Germline CDR1 and CDR2: MNHEY and SVGAGI. The CDR3 protein is CASSYDGGRNDEQFF. The CDR3 DNA sequence: TGTGCCAGCAGTTACGATGGGGGGAGGAACGATGAGCAGTTCTTC.

V usage is TRBV4-1 and J usage is TRBJ2-7, with a weak D call TRBD1 (5 bases). The CDR3 covers 16 residues. Germline values: CDR1 MGHRA, CDR2 YSYEKL. The V gene lost 0 bases and the J gene lost 4 bases, with 16 bases spanning the gap. The CDR3 region has the DNA TGCGCCAGCAGCCAAGATCCTACGAGACAGCTATACGAGCAGTACGTC. It translates to CASSQDPTRQLYEQYV.

The rearrangement uses TRBV5-1 and TRBJ2-1; D remains ambiguous. The CDR3 consists of 13 residues. V was cut by 0 bases and J by 7 bases, with 8 bases left in between. Germline CDR1 reads SGHRS; CDR2 reads YFSETQ. The DNA of the CDR3 is TGCGCCAGCAGCTTGGACAGTCTGAATGAGCAGTTCTTC. This sequence encodes CASSLDSLNEQFF.

The chain employs TRBV9 and TRBJ1-3; D gene uncertain. V was clipped by 2 bases and J by 0 bases, with 12 bases between them. The CDR3 covers 16 residues. The germline gives CDR1 SGDLS, CDR2 YYNGEE. The CDR3 reads CASSVLPAGSGNTIYF. CDR3 coding DNA: TGTGCCAGCAGCGTTCTCCCCGCGGGCTCTGGAAACACCATATATTTT.

J is TRBJ2-5 and V is TRBV7-3; 12 nucleotides align to TRBD2. Per germline, CDR1 SGHTA and CDR2 FQGTGA. The CDR3 is 15 residues long. The V and J ends lost 4 bases and 7 bases, in that order; junction bases with no gene match: 7. In nucleotides, the CDR3 is TGTGCCAGCAGCTCGACTAGCGGGGGACCGCGGACCCAGTACTTC. Translating gives CASSSTSGGPRTQYF. Using reference TRBV7-3 and TRBJ2-5 for the parts outside the CDR3, the full variable domain is GAGVSQTPSNKVTEKGKYVELRCDPISGHTALYWYRQSLGQGPEFLIYFQGTGAADDSGLPNDRFFAVRPEGSVSTLKIQRTERGDSAVYLCASSSTSGGPRTQYFGPGTRLLVL.

CDR3 protein: CASRRGSSTDTQYF. As DNA, the CDR3 is TGCGCCAGCAGGCGCGGATCTAGCACAGATACGCAGTATTTT. This rearrangement joins TRBV5-1 to TRBJ2-3, with D uncertain. With 5 bases removed from V and 0 bases from J, the gap between germline ends came to 10 bases. The CDR3 totals 14 residues. CDR1 SGHRS and CDR2 YFSETQ come from the germline V gene.

The genes are TRBV5-8 and TRBJ1-2; 7 nucleotides align to TRBD1. The germline V gene has CDR1 SGHTS and CDR2 YDEGEE. After removal of 4 bases from V and 3 bases from J, the junction contained 6 bases not matched to a gene. The CDR3 runs 14 residues. CDR3 in amino acids: CASSDRAHDYGYTF. CDR3 coding DNA: TGTGCCAGCAGCGACAGGGCTCATGACTATGGCTACACCTTC.

The V call is TRBV14, the J call TRBJ2-5; 7 bases agree with TRBD1. Germline CDR1 is SGHDN and CDR2 is FVKESK. The CDR3 is 15 amino acids. V gave up 4 bases and J gave up 7 bases; unmatched junction bases: 12. The CDR3 bases are TGTGCCAGCAGCCCACGGCCGGGACAGATTTGGACCCAGTACTTC. Amino acids: CASSPRPGQIWTQYF.

The chain uses TRBV28 and TRBJ1-4, with D perhaps matching TRBD1 (5 bases). V lost 6 bases to trimming and J lost 11 bases, with 19 bases between them. CDR1 is MDHEN, CDR2 SYDVKM, per germline. The CDR3 covers 14 residues. The CDR3 loop is CASRPGGALRKLFF. As DNA, the CDR3 is TGTGCCAGCAGACCGGGCGGGGCCTTAAGGAAACTGTTTTTT.

The chain recombines TRBV24-1 with TRBJ2-2; D is perhaps TRBD1 (5 bases). V lost 4 bases to trimming and J lost 6 bases, with 8 bases between them. The CDR3 contains 13 residues. The germline V gene encodes CDR1 KGHDR and CDR2 SFDVKD. CDR3 sequence reads: CATSERQPGELFF. The CDR3 bases are TGTGCCACCAGTGAGCGACAGCCCGGGGAGCTGTTTTTT.

The genes are TRBV6-5 and TRBJ2-3; 7 nucleotides agree with TRBD1. The germline CDR1 and CDR2 sequences are MNHEY and SVGAGI. The CDR3 has 14 amino acids. V dropped 2 bases and J dropped 7; count of bases not matched to a gene: 6. As DNA, the CDR3 is TGTGCCAGCAGTTACAGGGACAGTGGGTATACGCAGTATTTT. Protein: CASSYRDSGYTQYF.

This clone has just one count. V gene TRBV18 combines with J gene TRBJ2-4; 13 nucleotides match TRBD2. This CDR3 region has 19 residues. The V and J ends lost 1 base and 5 bases, in that order; junction bases with no gene match: 11. Germline V gives CDR1 KGHSH, CDR2 LQKENI. For the CDR3, the DNA is TGTGCCAGCTCACCACGACTAGCGGGGGGTGGGGTAGGAGAAAACATTCAGTACTTC. Translated, it gives CASSPRLAGGGVGENIQYF. The entire variable domain, with the rest obtained from reference TRBV18 and TRBJ2-4, is as follows: NAGVMQNPRHLVRRRGQEARLRCSPMKGHSHVYWYRQLPEEGLKFMVYLQKENIIDESGMPKERFSAEFPKEGPSILRIQQVVRGDSAAYFCASSPRLAGGGVGENIQYFGAGTRLSVL.

The chain carries TRBV5-1 and TRBJ2-7, with D tentatively TRBD1 (6 bases). The ends were cut back, 4 bases at V and 2 bases at J, with 13 bases in the middle. CDR1 and CDR2 from the germline V gene are SGHRS and YFSETQ. The CDR3 is made up of 14 amino acids. The CDR3 DNA reads as TGCGCCAGCAGCCCGGACAGCCCTCCCTACGAGCAGTACTTC. Translating gives CASSPDSPPYEQYF.

This chain's CDR3 is CASSLDIFYEQYF. The CDR3 DNA sequence: TGTGCCAGCAGCTTGGACATTTTCTACGAGCAGTACTTC. This sequence joins TRBV5-6 and TRBJ2-7; D not resolved. Germline assignment: CDR1 SGHDT and CDR2 YYEEEE. V dropped 0 bases and J dropped 3 bases, with 7 bases sitting between them. The CDR3 runs 13 residues.

This rearrangement joins TRBV6-4 to TRBJ2-3, with TRBD2 matching 9 bases. J lost 2 bases, V lost 0 bases, and 0 bases had no gene match. This CDR3 is 15 amino acids long. Germline V gene data show CDR1 as MRHNA and CDR2 as SNTAGT. CDR3 coding DNA: TGTGCCAGCAGTGACTCGGGACTAGCCACAGATACGCAGTATTTT. Protein product: CASSDSGLATDTQYF.